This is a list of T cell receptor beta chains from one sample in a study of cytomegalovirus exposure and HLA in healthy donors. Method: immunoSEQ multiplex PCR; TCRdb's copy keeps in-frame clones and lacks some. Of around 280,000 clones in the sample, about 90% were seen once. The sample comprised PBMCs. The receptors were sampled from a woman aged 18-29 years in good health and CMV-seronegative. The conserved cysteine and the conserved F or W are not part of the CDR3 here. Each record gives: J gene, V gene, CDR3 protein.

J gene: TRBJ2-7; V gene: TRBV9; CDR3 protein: ASSVSGLAGNEQY
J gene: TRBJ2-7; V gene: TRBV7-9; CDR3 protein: SSSYGQVLTYEQY
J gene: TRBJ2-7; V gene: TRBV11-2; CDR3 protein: ASSFPRGGWGRRYEQY
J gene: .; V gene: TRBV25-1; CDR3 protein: ASSGGTGGLNLLEQY
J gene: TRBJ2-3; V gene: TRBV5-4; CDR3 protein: ASSPTYTDTQY
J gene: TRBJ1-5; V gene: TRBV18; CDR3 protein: ASSPDRNQPQH
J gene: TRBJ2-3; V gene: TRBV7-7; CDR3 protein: ASSSRGTGDTQY
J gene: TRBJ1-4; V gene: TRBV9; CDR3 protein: ASSVTSGANEKLF
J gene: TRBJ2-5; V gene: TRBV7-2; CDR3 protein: ASSHGTGNAQY
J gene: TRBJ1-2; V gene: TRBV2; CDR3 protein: ASSDFAPGGIDGYT
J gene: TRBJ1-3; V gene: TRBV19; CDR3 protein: ASSWGVSGNTIY
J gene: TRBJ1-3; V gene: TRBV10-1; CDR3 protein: ASSEFTGVTGNTIY
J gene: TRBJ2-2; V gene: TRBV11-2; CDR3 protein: AILGRGLTGELF
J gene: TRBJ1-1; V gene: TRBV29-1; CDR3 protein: SVQGVWTEAF
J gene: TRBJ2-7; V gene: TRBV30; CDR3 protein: AWNKGVAYEQY
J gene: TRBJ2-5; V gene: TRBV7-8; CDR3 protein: ASRLGLPWRQETQY
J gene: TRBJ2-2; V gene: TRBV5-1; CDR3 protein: ASSPDRGQDTGELF
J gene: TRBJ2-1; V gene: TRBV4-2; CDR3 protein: ASSQAGAAYNEQF
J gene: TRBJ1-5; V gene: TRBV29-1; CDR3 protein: SVERQGETRNQPQH
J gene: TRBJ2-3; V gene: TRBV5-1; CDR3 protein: ASSLGGTGDTDTQY
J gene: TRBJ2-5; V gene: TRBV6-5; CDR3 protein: ASSRTGKETQY
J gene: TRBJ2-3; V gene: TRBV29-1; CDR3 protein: SVGILKGADTQY
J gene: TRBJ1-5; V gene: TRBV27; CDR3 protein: ASSLSQGNYNQPQH
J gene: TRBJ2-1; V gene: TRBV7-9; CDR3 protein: ASSLGSSGGAYEQF
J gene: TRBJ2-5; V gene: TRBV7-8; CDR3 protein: ASSHPSSVVTGVYQETQY
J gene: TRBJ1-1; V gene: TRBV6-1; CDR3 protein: ASSELGQGEAF
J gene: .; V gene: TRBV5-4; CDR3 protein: ASSFGGGAYEQY
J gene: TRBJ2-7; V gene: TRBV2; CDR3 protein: ASRGTTSYEQY
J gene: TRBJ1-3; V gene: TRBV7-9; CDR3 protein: ASSSGTPFRH
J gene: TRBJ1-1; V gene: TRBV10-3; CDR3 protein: AISEYTGGATEAF
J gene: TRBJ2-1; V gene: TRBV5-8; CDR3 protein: ASSPGASSYNEQF
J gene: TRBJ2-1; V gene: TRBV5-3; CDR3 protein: ARSPRGPASYNEQF
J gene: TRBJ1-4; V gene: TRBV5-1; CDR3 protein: ASSLMAGGRKKLF
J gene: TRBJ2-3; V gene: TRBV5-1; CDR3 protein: ASSTASGGRDTQY
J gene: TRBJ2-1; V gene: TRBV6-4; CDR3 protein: ASSDSMLAGYNEQF
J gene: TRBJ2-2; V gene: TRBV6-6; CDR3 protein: ASSYLDRGRTGELF
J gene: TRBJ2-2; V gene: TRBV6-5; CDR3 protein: ASSYPLTGELF
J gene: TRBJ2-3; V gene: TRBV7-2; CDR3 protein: ASSGQGSTDTQY
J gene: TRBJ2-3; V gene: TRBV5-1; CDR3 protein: ASSLGLERDTQY
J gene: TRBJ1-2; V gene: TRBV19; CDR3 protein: ASSIARANYGYT
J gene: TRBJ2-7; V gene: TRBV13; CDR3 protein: ASSLGGGGKYEQY
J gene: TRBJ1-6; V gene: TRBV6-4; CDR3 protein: ASSDGQGNSPLH
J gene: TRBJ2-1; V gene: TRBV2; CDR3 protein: ASTPGLPYNEQF
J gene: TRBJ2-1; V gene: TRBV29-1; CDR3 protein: SVEKTSGGEQF
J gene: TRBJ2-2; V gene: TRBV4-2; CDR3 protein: ASSQDLRLGLVYSGELF
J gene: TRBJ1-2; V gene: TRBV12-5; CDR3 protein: ASGLDGNYGYT
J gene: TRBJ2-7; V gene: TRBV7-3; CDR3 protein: ASGPGTSGGVIEQY
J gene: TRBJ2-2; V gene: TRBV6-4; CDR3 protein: ASSELLNTGELF
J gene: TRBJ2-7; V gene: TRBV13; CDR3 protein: ASSLGNTAAAAYEQY
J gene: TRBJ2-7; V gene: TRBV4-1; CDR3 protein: ASSQLLAGGRYEQY
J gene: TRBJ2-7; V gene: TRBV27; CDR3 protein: ASSRAGTARSYEQY
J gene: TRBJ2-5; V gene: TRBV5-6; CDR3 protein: ASSSSQGAWETQY
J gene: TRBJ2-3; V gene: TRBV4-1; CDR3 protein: ASSQGGMGVADTQY
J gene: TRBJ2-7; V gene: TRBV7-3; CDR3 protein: ASSLTGGSYEQY
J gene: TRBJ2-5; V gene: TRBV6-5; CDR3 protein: ASSGDRGPQY